Sequencing of this T cell receptor (beta chain) was carried out in a study of blood T cell repertoires in COVID-19. Study-wide background: Nucleic acid was either cDNA or gDNA, and it came from T cells, B-cell-depleted T cells, or PBMCs.

The table lists this clone with a few counts. The sample carries other DNA sequences with the same CDR3. TCRdb's table, derived via immunoSEQ multiplex PCR, lists solely in-frame clones and lacks some. This table has a few hundred thousand clones, roughly nine tenths appearing once. Unmatched junction bases numbered 2, after V lost 5 bases and J lost 5 bases. CDR1 LNHDA and CDR2 SQIVND come from the germline V gene (reference sequence). CDR3 length equals 13 residues. Participants' own reports of clinical history determined their cohort assignment. The chain employs TRBV19 and TRBJ2-7, with 11 bases lining up with TRBD1. This clonotype originated in a woman aged 35 to 49 who had recovered from COVID-19. Sequenced sample: PBMCs or T cells enriched from blood (not recorded which). The CDR3 spells CASSLGQGDEQYF. The CDR3 bases are TGTGCCAGTAGTCTGGGACAGGGGGACGAGCAGTACTTC.